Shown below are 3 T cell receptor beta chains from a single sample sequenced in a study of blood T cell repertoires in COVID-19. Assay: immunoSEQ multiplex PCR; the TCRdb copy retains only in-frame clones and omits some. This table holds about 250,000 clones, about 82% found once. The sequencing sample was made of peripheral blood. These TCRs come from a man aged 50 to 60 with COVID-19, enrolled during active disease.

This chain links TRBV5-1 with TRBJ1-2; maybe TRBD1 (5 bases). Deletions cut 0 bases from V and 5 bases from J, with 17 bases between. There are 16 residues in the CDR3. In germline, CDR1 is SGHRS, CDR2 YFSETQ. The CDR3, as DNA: TGCGCCAGCAGCTTGGCACGGGGGACGGACGATTATGGCTACACCTTC. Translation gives CASSLARGTDDYGYTF.

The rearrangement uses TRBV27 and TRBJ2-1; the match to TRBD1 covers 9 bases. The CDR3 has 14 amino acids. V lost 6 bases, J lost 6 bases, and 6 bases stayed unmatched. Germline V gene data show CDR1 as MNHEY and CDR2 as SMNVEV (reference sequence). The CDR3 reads CASSSGQGLNEQFF. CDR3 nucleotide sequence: TGTGCCAGCAGCTCCGGACAGGGGCTCAATGAGCAGTTCTTC.

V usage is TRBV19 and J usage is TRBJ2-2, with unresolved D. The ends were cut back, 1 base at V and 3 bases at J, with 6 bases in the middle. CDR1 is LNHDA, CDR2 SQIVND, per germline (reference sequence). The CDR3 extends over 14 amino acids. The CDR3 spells CASSIVSHTGELFF. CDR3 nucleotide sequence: TGTGCCAGTAGTATAGTCAGTCACACCGGGGAGCTGTTTTTT.